This passage covers 17 T cell receptor beta chains from one sample sequenced in a study of tumor T cells in aggressive B-cell lymphoma. The method was immunoSEQ multiplex PCR; TCRdb's version includes in-frame clones alone and lacks a portion of them. The data show a few thousand clones, over 75% seen once. The sequencing sample was made of tumor tissue. Receptors originate from an adult with diffuse large B cell lymphoma.

The chain's CDR3 is CASSPLAGGLKDTQYF. Written as DNA, the CDR3 is TGTGCCAGCTCACCTCTCGCGGGGGGGCTCAAAGATACGCAGTATTTT. This chain connects TRBV18 to TRBJ2-3, with 9 bases lining up with TRBD2. The germline gives CDR1 KGHSH, CDR2 LQKENI. V shed 3 bases, J shed 5 bases, and the junction held 9 bases outside the gene matches. The CDR3 is 16 residues long.

The rearrangement joins TRBV9 to TRBJ2-1; TRBD1 agrees at 8 bases. After removal of 2 bases from V and 6 bases from J, the junction contained 4 bases not matched to a gene. This CDR3 contains 14 residues. Germline loops: CDR1 SGDLS, CDR2 YYNGEE. CDR3 residues: CASSVKQGGNEQFF. DNA of the CDR3: TGTGCCAGCAGCGTGAAACAGGGGGGCAATGAGCAGTTCTTC.

V and J are TRBV5-1 and TRBJ1-2; D unresolved. CDR3 size: 13 residues. The ends were cut back, 1 base at V and 6 bases at J, with 10 bases in the middle. Germline CDR1 SGHRS, CDR2 YFSETQ. DNA of the CDR3: TGCGCCAGCAGCTTGTGGAATAGCGATGGCTACACCTTC. This gives the protein CASSLWNSDGYTF.

The chain uses TRBV7-9 and TRBJ2-1, with a possible D match to TRBD1 (6 bases). The CDR3 loop spans 15 amino acids. Trimming left V 4 bases short and J 1 base short, with 11 bases between. Germline V lookup: CDR1 SEHNR, CDR2 FQNEAQ (reference sequence). As DNA, the CDR3 is TGTGCCAGCAGCTCAACAGGGTCTTCCTACAATGAGCAGTTCTTC. This encodes CASSSTGSSYNEQFF. Full variable domain (missing parts from reference TRBV7-9 and TRBJ2-1): DTGVSQNPRHKITKRGQNVTFRCDPISEHNRLYWYRQTLGQGPEFLTYFQNEAQLEKSRLLSDRFSAERPKGSFSTLEIQRTEQGDSAMYLCASSSTGSSYNEQFFGPGTRLTVL.

This chain joins TRBV4-2 and TRBJ2-1; 9 bases match TRBD2. Trimming at V came to 1 base and at J to 3 bases, leaving 7 bases not matched to a gene. CDR1 LGHNA and CDR2 YNFKEQ come from the germline V gene. The CDR3 has 17 residues. The CDR3 region has the DNA TGTGCCAGCAGCCAAGTATCAGCGGGGGGTATCTACAATGAGCAGTTCTTC. Translation gives CASSQVSAGGIYNEQFF.

This clone is classed as large. The chain uses TRBV6-5 and TRBJ1-1, with TRBD1 matching 8 bases. Germline lookup yields CDR1 MNHEY and CDR2 SVGAGI. The V segment lost 5 bases and the J segment 7 bases; nucleotides outside the gene matches: 6. The CDR3 runs to 13 residues. The CDR3: CASSTTGDHEAFF. CDR3 in DNA: TGTGCCAGCAGTACGACAGGGGATCATGAAGCTTTCTTT.

The genes are TRBV6-1 and TRBJ1-4; 8 positions agree with TRBD1. This CDR3 comprises 16 residues. CDR1 and CDR2 (germline): MNHNS, SASEGT. The V gene end was trimmed by 0 bases and the J gene end by 3 bases; junction bases not matched to a gene: 3. The DNA of the CDR3 is TGTGCCAGCAGTGAAGCGAGGGGACAGGCTAATGAAAAACTGTTTTTT. Translation gives CASSEARGQANEKLFF.

The CDR3, as DNA: TGTGCCAGCAGTGAACAGGGGGCCGGCTACGAGCAGTACTTC. This encodes CASSEQGAGYEQYF. The chain has TRBV2 and TRBJ2-7; 8 nucleotides align to TRBD1. The CDR3 is 14 amino acids. Germline V gives CDR1 SNHLY, CDR2 FYNNEI. J lost 3 bases, V lost 2 bases, and 3 bases had no gene match.

This chain connects TRBV28 to TRBJ1-2; maybe TRBD1 (6 bases). CDR3 length equals 14 residues. Trimming took off 4 bases at V and 0 bases at J, with 9 bases between the two ends. CDR1 and CDR2 from the germline V gene are MDHEN and SYDVKM. The chain's CDR3 is CASSWTASNYGYTF. CDR3 nucleotides: TGTGCCAGCAGTTGGACAGCTTCTAACTATGGCTACACCTTC.

The gene calls are TRBV15 and TRBJ2-1; D unclear. This CDR3 has 12 amino acids. CDR1 and CDR2 from the germline V gene are LNHNV and YYDKDF (reference sequence). V shed 1 base and J shed 15 bases, with 13 bases lying between them. CDR3 bases: TGTGCCACCAGCAGAGTCACTTCCCACTTGTTCTTC. Amino acids: CATSRVTSHLFF.

The sample holds a few counts of this clone. The CDR3 protein is CASSQPGGDSPLHF. CDR3 bases: TGTGCCAGCAGCCAACCCGGAGGGGATTCACCCCTCCACTTT. V gene TRBV4-2 combines with J gene TRBJ1-6, with D possibly TRBD1 on 5 matching bases. The ends were cut back, 2 bases at V and 8 bases at J, with 10 bases in the middle. The CDR3 spans 14 residues. Germline V gene data show CDR1 as LGHNA and CDR2 as YNFKEQ.

Only a few counts were recorded for this clone. The chain couples TRBV27 to TRBJ1-2; D unclear. This CDR3 contains 12 residues. V lost 10 bases, J lost 8 bases, and 17 bases lay in between. Germline values: CDR1 MNHEY, CDR2 SMNVEV (reference sequence). This CDR3 is CATRVSDRGYTF. The CDR3 nucleotides are TGTGCCACCCGGGTCTCAGACCGCGGCTACACCTTC.

The V call is TRBV9, the J call TRBJ2-3, with 8 nucleotides matching TRBD1. The trim removed 3 bases at V and 0 bases at J, leaving 6 bases unmatched. The CDR3 spans 16 residues. From germline, CDR1 is SGDLS and CDR2 YYNGEE. DNA of the CDR3: TGTGCCAGCAGCGCATCAGGGGGCCAAAGCACAGATACGCAGTATTTT. Amino acids: CASSASGGQSTDTQYF.

The gene calls are TRBV5-6 and TRBJ2-4; 7 nucleotides agree with TRBD1. The CDR3 totals 15 residues. J gave up 1 base and V 0 bases, and 1 base lay outside the gene matches. Germline CDR1 is SGHDT and CDR2 is YYEEEE. The CDR3 DNA follows: TGTGCCAGCAGCTTGGCACAGGGGGCCAAAAACATTCAGTACTTC. As protein: CASSLAQGAKNIQYF.

The chain joins TRBV15 to TRBJ2-1; 12 positions match TRBD2. CDR1 and CDR2 from the germline V gene are LNHNV and YYDKDF (reference sequence). The CDR3 is 17 amino acids. J gave up 10 bases and V 4 bases, and 14 bases lay outside the gene matches. The CDR3, as DNA: TGTGCCACCAGCAAGAGAGGCTCGGGACTAGCGGGTTTGGAGCAGTTCTTC. This gives the protein CATSKRGSGLAGLEQFF. Complete variable domain (other parts from reference TRBV15 and TRBJ2-1): DAMVIQNPRYQVTQFGKPVTLSCSQTLNHNVMYWYQQKSSQAPKLLFHYYDKDFNNEADTPDNFQSRRPNTSFCFLDIRSPGLGDTAMYLCATSKRGSGLAGLEQFFGPGTRLTVL.

The gene calls are TRBV2 and TRBJ1-2; D possibly corresponds to TRBD1 (5 bases). There are 14 residues in the CDR3. Trimming took off 4 bases at V and 2 bases at J, with 11 bases between the two ends. Germline V gene sequence: CDR1 SNHLY, CDR2 FYNNEI. The CDR3 is CASSAPGLNYGYTF. The CDR3 DNA reads TGTGCCAGCAGTGCGCCAGGGCTGAACTATGGCTACACCTTC. Supplemented by reference TRBV2 and TRBJ1-2, the full variable domain reads EPEVTQTPSHQVTQMGQEVILRCVPISNHLYFYWYRQILGQKVEFLVSFYNNEISEKSEIFDDQFSVERPDGSNFTLKIRSTKLEDSAMYFCASSAPGLNYGYTFGSGTRLTVV.

In this sample, this clone turned up a few times. J is TRBJ2-7 and V is TRBV5-1; 8 nucleotides align to TRBD1. Per the germline V gene, CDR1 is SGHRS and CDR2 is YFSETQ. The CDR3 spans 14 residues. The ends lost 6 bases at V and 3 bases at J; junction bases unmatched: 8. Here the CDR3 reads CASNKGDRRYEQYF. CDR3 bases: TGCGCCAGCAATAAGGGGGACAGGCGCTACGAGCAGTACTTC. The full variable domain, with the rest looked up from reference TRBV5-1 and TRBJ2-7, is KAGVTQTPRYLIKTRGQQVTLSCSPISGHRSVSWYQQTPGQGLQFLFEYFSETQRNKGNFPGRFSGRQFSNSRSEMNVSTLELGDSALYLCASNKGDRRYEQYFGPGTRLTVT.